Sequencing of this T cell receptor beta chain was carried out in a study of blood T cell repertoires in COVID-19. As for the study in general: Samples representing acute and convalescent COVID-19 were sourced from the United States, Italy and Spain. Sample material is recorded as cDNA or gDNA derived from T cells, B-cell-depleted T cells, or PBMCs.

Profiled with immunoSEQ multiplex PCR; TCRdb holds only in-frame clones, not every one. The table shows roughly 200,000 clones, with roughly 83% occurring only once. Germline V lookup: CDR1 SEHNR, CDR2 FQNEAQ (reference sequence). V was pared by 0 bases and J by 0 bases, with 8 bases between. CDR3 size: 16 residues. This chain uses TRBV7-9 with TRBJ2-2; D is perhaps TRBD1 (6 bases). The sequence was collected from a woman between 25 and 40 years old who had recovered from COVID-19. Source material: PBMCs or T cells enriched from blood (not recorded which). CDR3 loop: CASSLARGANTGELFF. The CDR3 coding sequence is TGTGCCAGCAGCTTAGCCAGGGGCGCGAACACCGGGGAGCTGTTTTTT.